The T cell receptor beta chain under discussion was sequenced for a study of cytomegalovirus exposure and HLA in healthy donors. Study-wide findings and caveats: The classifier reportedly diagnosed cytomegalovirus status with high sensitivity and specificity. The authors listed 150 to 200 TCR beta chains as cytomegalovirus-associated.

Sequenced by immunoSEQ multiplex PCR; TCRdb stores in-frame clones only, minus some. The sample consists of about 360,000 clones, 86% of them appearing once. On this clone: Its antigen is unknown.

The sample comprised PBMCs. The TCR originated in a woman aged 18-35 years in good health and CMV-seronegative.

CDR3 sequence: CASSKTKYEQYF. As DNA, the CDR3 is TGTGCCAGCAGCAAAACAAAGTACGAGCAGTACTTC. V is TRBV27 and J is TRBJ2-7; the D is unclear. Per the germline V gene, CDR1 is MNHEY and CDR2 is SMNVEV (reference sequence). This CDR3 spans 12 amino acids. The V end was cut by 6 bases, the J end by 4 bases, with 10 bases between.